This T cell receptor beta chain emerged from a study of lymphopenia after photon versus proton radiotherapy. Notes on the study in general: In patients who died, overall survival fell as post-nadir TCR diversity dropped more. Oligoclonal CD8+ Temra expansion after nadir drove photon patients' diversity drop. Proton therapy kept repertoires fairly stable, unlike photons, which gained effector/memory cells.

Sequenced by immunoSEQ multiplex PCR; TCRdb stores in-frame clones only, minus some. The sample yields about 25,000 clones, roughly 87% seen once. Notes on this clone: Its antigen is currently unknown.

The CDR3 has 15 amino acids. The germline V gene encodes CDR1 SGHNT and CDR2 YENEEA. Between the trimmed V and J ends, which lost 5 bases and 5 bases, there was a span of 18 bases. The sequence derives from a man over 45 with gastric cancer. Sequenced here: peripheral blood, sampled from a patient treated with photon-based radiotherapy. This chain uses TRBV11-3 with TRBJ2-5; D might be TRBD2 (6 bases). The CDR3 reads CASSLYGGDGETQYF. The CDR3 DNA follows: TGTGCCAGCAGCCTTTACGGGGGAGACGGCGAGACCCAGTACTTC.